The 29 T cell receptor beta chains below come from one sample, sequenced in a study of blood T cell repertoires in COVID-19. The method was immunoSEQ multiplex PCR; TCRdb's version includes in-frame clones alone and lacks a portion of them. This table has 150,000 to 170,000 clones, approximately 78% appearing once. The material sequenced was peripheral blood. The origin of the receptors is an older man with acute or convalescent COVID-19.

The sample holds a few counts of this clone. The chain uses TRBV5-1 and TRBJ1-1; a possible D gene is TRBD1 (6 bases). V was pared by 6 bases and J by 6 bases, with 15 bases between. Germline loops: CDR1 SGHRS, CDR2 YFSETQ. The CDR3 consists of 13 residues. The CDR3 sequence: CASKDSSWAEAFF. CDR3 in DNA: TGCGCCAGCAAGGACAGCAGTTGGGCTGAAGCTTTCTTT.

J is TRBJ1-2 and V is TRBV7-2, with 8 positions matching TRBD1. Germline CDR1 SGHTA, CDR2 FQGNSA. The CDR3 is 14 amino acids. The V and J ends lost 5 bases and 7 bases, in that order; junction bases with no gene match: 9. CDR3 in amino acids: CASSQGTGLGGYTF. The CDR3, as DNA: TGTGCCAGCAGCCAGGGGACAGGCTTGGGTGGCTACACCTTC.

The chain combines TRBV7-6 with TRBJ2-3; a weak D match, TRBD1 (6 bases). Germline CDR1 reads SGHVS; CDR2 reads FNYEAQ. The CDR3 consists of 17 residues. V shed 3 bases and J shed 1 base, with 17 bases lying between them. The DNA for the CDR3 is TGTGCCAGCAGCTTCCCGACAGGAGCCGCGGGCACAGATACGCAGTATTTT. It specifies CASSFPTGAAGTDTQYF.

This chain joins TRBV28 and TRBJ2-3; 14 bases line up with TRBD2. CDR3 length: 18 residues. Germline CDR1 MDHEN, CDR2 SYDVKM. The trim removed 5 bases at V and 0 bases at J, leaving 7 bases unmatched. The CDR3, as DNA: TGTGCCAGCAGTGTGGGACTAGCGGGGGTCCTTAGCACAGATACGCAGTATTTT. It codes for CASSVGLAGVLSTDTQYF.

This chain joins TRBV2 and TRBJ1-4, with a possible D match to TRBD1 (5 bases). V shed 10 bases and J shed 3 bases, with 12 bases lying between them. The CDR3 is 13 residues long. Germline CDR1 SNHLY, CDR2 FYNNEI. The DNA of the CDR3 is TGTGCCATACGGGGGTCACCTAATGAAAAACTGTTTTTT. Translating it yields CAIRGSPNEKLFF.

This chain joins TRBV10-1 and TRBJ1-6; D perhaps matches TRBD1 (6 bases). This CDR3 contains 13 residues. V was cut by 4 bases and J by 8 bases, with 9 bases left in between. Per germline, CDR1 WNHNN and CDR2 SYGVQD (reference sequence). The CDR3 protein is CASSGTVDSPLHF. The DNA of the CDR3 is TGCGCCAGCAGTGGGACAGTGGATTCACCCCTCCACTTT.

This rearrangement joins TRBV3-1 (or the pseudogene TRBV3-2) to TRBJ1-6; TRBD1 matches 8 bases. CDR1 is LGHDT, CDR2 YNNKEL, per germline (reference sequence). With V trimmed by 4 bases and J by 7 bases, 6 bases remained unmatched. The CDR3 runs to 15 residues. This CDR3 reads CASSLPGQANSPLHF. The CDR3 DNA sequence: TGTGCCAGCAGCCTACCGGGACAGGCGAATTCACCCCTCCACTTT.

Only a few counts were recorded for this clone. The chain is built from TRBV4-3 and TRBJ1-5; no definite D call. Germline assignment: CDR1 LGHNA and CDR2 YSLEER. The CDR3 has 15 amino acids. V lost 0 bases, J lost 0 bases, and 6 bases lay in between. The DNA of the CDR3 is TGCGCCAGCAGCCAAGATCCCTCTAGCAATCAGCCCCAGCATTTT. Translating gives CASSQDPSSNQPQHF.

The CDR3 is CAISGQAYEKLFF. As DNA, the CDR3 is TGTGCCATCAGCGGACAGGCCTATGAAAAACTGTTTTTT. This rearrangement joins TRBV10-3 to TRBJ1-4; TRBD1 matches at 7 bases. J lost 6 bases, V lost 6 bases, and 4 bases had no gene match. The V gene's germline CDR1 is ENHRY and CDR2 SYGVKD. This CDR3 is 13 amino acids long.

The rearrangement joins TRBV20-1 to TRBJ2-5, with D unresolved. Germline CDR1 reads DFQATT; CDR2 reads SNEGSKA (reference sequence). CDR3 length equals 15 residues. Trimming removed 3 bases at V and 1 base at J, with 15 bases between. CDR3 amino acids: CSASPRPQAQETQYF. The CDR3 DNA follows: TGCAGTGCTAGTCCAAGGCCGCAGGCCCAAGAGACCCAGTACTTC.

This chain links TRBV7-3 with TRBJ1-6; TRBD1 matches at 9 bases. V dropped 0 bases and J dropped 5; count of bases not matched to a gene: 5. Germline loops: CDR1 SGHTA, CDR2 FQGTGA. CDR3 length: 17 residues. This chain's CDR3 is CASSLTGQGGDNSPLHF. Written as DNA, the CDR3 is TGTGCCAGCAGCTTAACGGGACAGGGTGGAGATAATTCACCCCTCCACTTT.

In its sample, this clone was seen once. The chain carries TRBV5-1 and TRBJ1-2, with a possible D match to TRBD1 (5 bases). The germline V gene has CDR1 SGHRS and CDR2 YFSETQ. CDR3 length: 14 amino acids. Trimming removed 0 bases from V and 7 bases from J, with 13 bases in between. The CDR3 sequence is CASSLVYQGSGYTF. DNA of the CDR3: TGCGCCAGCAGCTTGGTATATCAGGGATCTGGCTACACCTTC.

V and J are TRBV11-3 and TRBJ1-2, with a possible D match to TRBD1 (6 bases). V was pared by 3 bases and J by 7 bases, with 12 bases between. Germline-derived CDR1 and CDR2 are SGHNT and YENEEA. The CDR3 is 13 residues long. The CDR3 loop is CASSFSGALGYTF. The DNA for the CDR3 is TGTGCCAGCAGCTTTTCAGGGGCTCTTGGCTACACCTTC.

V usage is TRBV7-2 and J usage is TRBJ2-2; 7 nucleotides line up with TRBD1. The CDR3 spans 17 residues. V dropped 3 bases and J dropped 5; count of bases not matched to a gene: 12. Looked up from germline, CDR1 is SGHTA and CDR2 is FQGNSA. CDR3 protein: CASSLAVRQGVTGELFF. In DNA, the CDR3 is TGTGCCAGCAGCTTGGCCGTAAGGCAGGGGGTTACCGGGGAGCTGTTTTTT.

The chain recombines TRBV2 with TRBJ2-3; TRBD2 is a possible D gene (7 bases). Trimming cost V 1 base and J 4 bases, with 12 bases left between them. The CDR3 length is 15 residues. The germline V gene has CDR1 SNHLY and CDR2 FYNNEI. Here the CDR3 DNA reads TGTGCCAGCAGTGAAGGGCGGGGGCCTGCAGATACGCAGTATTTT. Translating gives CASSEGRGPADTQYF.

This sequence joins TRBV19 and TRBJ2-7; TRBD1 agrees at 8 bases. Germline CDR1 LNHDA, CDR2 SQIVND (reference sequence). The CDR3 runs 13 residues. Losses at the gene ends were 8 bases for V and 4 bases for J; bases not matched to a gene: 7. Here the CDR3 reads CASADRVRYEQYF. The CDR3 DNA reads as TGTGCCAGTGCGGACAGGGTCCGATACGAGCAGTACTTC.

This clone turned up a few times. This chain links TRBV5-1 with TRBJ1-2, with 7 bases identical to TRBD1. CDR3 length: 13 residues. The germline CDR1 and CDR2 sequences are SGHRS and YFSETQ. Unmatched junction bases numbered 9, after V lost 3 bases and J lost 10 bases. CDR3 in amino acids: CASSYNDRESYTF. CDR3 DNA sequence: TGCGCCAGCAGCTATAATGACAGGGAATCCTACACCTTC.

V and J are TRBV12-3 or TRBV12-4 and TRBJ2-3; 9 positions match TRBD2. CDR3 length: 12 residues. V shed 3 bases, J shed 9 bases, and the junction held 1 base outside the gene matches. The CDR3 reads CASSFSGGTQYF. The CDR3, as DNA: TGTGCCAGCAGTTTTAGCGGGGGAACGCAGTATTTT.

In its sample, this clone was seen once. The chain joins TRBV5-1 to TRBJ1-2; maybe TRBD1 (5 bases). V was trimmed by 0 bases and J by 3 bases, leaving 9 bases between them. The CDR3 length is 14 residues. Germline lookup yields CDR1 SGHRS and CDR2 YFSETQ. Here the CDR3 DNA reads TGCGCCAGCAGCTTGGACCCAGGGTACTATGGCTACACCTTC. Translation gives CASSLDPGYYGYTF. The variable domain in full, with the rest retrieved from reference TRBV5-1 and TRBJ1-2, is KAGVTQTPRYLIKTRGQQVTLSCSPISGHRSVSWYQQTPGQGLQFLFEYFSETQRNKGNFPGRFSGRQFSNSRSEMNVSTLELGDSALYLCASSLDPGYYGYTFGSGTRLTVV.

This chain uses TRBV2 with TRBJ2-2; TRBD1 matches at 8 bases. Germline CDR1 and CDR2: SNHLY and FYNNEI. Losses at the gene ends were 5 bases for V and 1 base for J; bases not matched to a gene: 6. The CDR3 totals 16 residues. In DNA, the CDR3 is TGTGCCAGCAGTCTACAGGGGGGAAAGAACACCGGGGAGCTGTTTTTT. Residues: CASSLQGGKNTGELFF.

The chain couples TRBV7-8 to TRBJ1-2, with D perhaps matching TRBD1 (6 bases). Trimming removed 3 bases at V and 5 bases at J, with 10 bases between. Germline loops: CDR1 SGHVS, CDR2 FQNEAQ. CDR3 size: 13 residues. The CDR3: CASSFSGDYGYTF. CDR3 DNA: TGTGCCAGCAGCTTCTCAGGGGATTATGGCTACACCTTC.

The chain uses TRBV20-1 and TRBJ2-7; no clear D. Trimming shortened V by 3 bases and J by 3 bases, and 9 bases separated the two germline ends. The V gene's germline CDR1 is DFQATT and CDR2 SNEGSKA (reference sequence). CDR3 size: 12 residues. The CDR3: CSASRGSYEQYF. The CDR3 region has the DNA TGCAGTGCTAGTCGAGGCAGCTACGAGCAGTACTTC.

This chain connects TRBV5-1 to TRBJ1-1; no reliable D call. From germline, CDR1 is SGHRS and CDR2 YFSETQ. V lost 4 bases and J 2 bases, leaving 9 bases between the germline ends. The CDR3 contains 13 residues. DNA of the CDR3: TGCGCCAGCAGCATACTAGAAAACACTGAAGCTTTCTTT. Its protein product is CASSILENTEAFF.

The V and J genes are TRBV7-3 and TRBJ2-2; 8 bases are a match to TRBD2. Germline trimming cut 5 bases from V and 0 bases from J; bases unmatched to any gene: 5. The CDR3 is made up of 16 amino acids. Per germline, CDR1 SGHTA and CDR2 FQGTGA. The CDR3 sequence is CASSPGGGPNTGELFF. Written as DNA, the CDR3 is TGTGCCAGCAGCCCGGGCGGGGGGCCGAACACCGGGGAGCTGTTTTTT.

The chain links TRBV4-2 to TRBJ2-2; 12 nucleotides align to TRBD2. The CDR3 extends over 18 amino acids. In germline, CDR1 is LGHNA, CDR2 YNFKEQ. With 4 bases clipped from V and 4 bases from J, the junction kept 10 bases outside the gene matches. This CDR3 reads CASSPQTSGGPVTGELFF. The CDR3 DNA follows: TGTGCCAGCAGCCCCCAAACTAGCGGGGGGCCCGTCACCGGGGAGCTGTTTTTT.

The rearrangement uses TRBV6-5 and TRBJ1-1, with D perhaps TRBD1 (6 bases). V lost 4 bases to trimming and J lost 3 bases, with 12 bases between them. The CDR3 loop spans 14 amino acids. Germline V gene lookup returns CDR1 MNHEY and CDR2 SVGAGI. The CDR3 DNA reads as TGTGCCAGCAGTTTCGGGACATCTCACACTGAAGCTTTCTTT. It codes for CASSFGTSHTEAFF.

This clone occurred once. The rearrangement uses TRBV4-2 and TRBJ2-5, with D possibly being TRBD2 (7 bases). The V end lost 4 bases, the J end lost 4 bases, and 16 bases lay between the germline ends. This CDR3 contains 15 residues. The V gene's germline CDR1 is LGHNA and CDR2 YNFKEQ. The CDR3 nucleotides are TGTGCCAGCAGCCGCGCTGAGGGGGGGCCAGAGACCCAGTACTTC. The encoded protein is CASSRAEGGPETQYF.

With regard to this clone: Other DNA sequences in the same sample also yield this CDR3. The CDR3 protein is CASSSGGTDTQYF. In nucleotides, the CDR3 is TGTGCCAGCAGTTCAGGGGGCACAGATACGCAGTATTTT. The chain uses TRBV6-5 and TRBJ2-3, with D possibly matching TRBD1 (6 bases). Trimming removed 4 bases at V and 1 base at J, with 6 bases between. Germline V gives CDR1 MNHEY, CDR2 SVGAGI. The CDR3 spans 13 residues.

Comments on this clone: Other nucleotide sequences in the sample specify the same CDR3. Here the CDR3 reads CASSRQGLAGYTF. In nucleotides, the CDR3 is TGTGCCAGCTCACGACAGGGTCTTGCTGGCTACACCTTC. V gene TRBV18 combines with J gene TRBJ1-2; 7 bases map to TRBD1. The V gene's germline CDR1 is KGHSH and CDR2 LQKENI. CDR3 length: 13 amino acids. The V segment lost 4 bases and the J segment 7 bases; nucleotides outside the gene matches: 6.